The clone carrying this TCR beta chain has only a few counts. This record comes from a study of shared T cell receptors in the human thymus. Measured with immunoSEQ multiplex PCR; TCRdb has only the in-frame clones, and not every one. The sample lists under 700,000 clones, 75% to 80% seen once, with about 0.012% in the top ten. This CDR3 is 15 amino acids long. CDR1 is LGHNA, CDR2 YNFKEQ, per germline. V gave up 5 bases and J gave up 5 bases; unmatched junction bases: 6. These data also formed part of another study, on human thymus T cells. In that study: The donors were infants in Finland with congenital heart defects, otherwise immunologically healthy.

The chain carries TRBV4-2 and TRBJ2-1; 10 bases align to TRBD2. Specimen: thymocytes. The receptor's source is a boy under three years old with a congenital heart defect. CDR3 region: CASSGAGLADNEQFF. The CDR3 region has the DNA TGTGCCAGCAGCGGGGCCGGACTAGCGGACAATGAGCAGTTCTTC.